This TCR beta chain appears in the sequencing data of a study of beta chain features in type 1 diabetes. In the case of this clone: Its matching antigen is unknown.

What was sequenced were expressed TCRB transcripts, since all of the isolated RNA had been reverse transcribed. Libraries were prepared by immunoSEQ multiplex PCR; TCRdb keeps only in-frame clonotypes and omits some of them. Of 640,000 or so clones listed, about an eighth are singletons. There are 16 residues in the CDR3. The J segment lost 6 bases and the V segment lost 7 bases, leaving 12 bases of the junction unmatched. Germline V gene data show CDR1 as MDHEN and CDR2 as SYDVKM. Whole-study results and caveats: TCRB CDR3s from Type 1 diabetes patients were moderately but significantly shorter in all four CD4+ subsets.

Input material: naive CD4+ T cells from blood. The chain is built from TRBV28 and TRBJ2-1, with 10 bases lining up with TRBD2. This clonotype originated in a man younger than 35 with type 1 diabetes. CDR3 protein: CASTLSVAGGPNEQFF. CDR3 sequence (DNA): TGTGCCAGCACCCTTAGCGTAGCGGGGGGCCCCAATGAGCAGTTCTTC.